These T cell receptor beta chains were read from a single sample in a study of tumor-infiltrating lymphocytes in localized non-small cell lung cancer. The method was immunoSEQ multiplex PCR; TCRdb's version includes in-frame clones alone and lacks a portion of them. The repertoire consists of 13,000 or so clones, with 79% occurring once and the leading ten covering around 13%. The sequenced sample was lung tumor tissue. These receptors were obtained from a human donor with non-small cell lung cancer. Both conserved end residues are trimmed from each CDR3.

V gene	J gene	CDR3 protein
TRBV27	TRBJ2-7	ASMDRTKVSYEQY
TRBV9	TRBJ2-5	ASSPRTGTETQY
TRBV6-6	TRBJ2-1	ASRRDSRRHNEQF
TRBV10-3	TRBJ1-3	AISGTASGNTIY
TRBV6-5	TRBJ2-5	ASSTGQGETQY
TRBV9	TRBJ2-1	ASSFRLAGYDEQF
TRBV19	TRBJ2-5	ASSPTSGLETQY
TRBV7-2	TRBJ2-3	ASSLDLAVLEDTQY
TRBV7-4	TRBJ1-4	ASSLNGFWVNEKLF
TRBV4-1	TRBJ1-4	ASSQDPHATGGKLF
TRBV28	TRBJ1-3	ASSPPRDRAGNTIY
TRBV29-1	TRBJ1-6	SVRQGGNSPLH
TRBV12-5	TRBJ1-2	ASGFGGGYT